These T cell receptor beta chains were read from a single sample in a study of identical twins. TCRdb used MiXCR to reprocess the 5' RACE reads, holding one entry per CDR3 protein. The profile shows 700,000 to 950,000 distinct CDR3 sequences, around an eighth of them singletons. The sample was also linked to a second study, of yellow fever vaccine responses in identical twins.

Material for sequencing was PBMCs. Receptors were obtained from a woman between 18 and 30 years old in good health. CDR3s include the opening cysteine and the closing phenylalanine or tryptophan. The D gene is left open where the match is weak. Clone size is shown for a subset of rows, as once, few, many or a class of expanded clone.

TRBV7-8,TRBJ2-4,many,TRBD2,CASSLGNGREAKNIQYF,TGTGCCAGCAGCTTAGGCAATGGGAGGGAAGCCAAAAACATTCAGTACTTC
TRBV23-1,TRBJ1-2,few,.,CASSQSEYGYTF,TGCGCCAGCAGTCAATCGGAGTATGGCTACACCTTC
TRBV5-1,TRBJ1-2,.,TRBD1,CASSARGQGINYGYTF,TGCGCCAGCAGCGCACGAGGACAGGGGATTAACTATGGCTACACCTTC
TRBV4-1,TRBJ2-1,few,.,CASSQGWEPAGNEQFF,TGCGCCAGCAGCCAAGGGTGGGAGCCAGCAGGGAATGAGCAGTTCTTC
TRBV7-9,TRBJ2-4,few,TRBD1,CASSPGGTGATIQYF,TGTGCCAGCAGCCCAGGAGGGACAGGGGCGACCATTCAGTACTTC
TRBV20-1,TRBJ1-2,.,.,CSAAAADSYGYTF,TGCAGTGCTGCAGCAGCGGACTCGTATGGCTACACCTTC
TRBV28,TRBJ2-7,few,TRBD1,CASSQITDRGGEQYF,TGTGCCAGCAGTCAAATTACCGACAGGGGAGGCGAGCAGTACTTC
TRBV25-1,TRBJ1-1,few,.,CASKTTDTFEAFF,TGTGCCAGCAAAACCACTGACACGTTTGAAGCTTTCTTT
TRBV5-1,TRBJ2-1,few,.,CASSSHRESYNEQFF,TGCGCCAGCAGCTCGCACAGGGAATCCTACAATGAGCAGTTCTTC
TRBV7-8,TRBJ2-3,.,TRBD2,CASSLASASGRGDTQYF,TGTGCCAGCAGCTTAGCTTCGGCTAGCGGGAGGGGAGATACGCAGTATTTT
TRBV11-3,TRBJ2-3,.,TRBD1,CASSFGDRNTDTQYF,TGTGCCAGCAGCTTTGGGGACAGAAACACAGATACGCAGTATTTT
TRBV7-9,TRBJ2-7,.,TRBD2,CVSSLAAGGRFHEQYF,TGTGTCAGCAGCTTAGCGGCGGGAGGGCGATTTCACGAGCAGTACTTC
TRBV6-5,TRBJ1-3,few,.,CASSYSISVSGNTIYF,TGTGCCAGCAGTTACTCGATAAGCGTCTCTGGAAACACCATATATTTT
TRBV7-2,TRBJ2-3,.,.,CASSTPADTQYF,TGTGCCAGCAGCACCCCCGCAGATACGCAGTATTTT
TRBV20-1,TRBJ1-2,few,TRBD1,CSANTGAVSYGYTF,TGCAGTGCTAACACAGGGGCTGTTTCGTATGGCTACACCTTC
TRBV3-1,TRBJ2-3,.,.,CASSRRGQDTQYF,TGTGCCAGCAGCCGCCGGGGACAAGATACGCAGTATTTT
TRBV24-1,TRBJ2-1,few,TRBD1,CATSPRDRLYNEQFF,TGTGCCACCAGCCCCCGGGACAGACTATACAATGAGCAGTTCTTC
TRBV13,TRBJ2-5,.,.,CASSSLGQETQYF,TGTGCCAGCAGCTCGTTAGGACAAGAGACCCAGTACTTC
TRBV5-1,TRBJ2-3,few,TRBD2,CASTPTKAGGTDTQYF,TGCGCCAGTACGCCGACCAAAGCGGGAGGGACAGATACGCAGTATTTT
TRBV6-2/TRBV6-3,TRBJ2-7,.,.,CASSPSVDEQYF,TGTGCCAGCAGTCCCTCGGTGGACGAGCAGTACTTC
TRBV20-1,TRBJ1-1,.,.,CSATGTVWGTEAFF,TGCAGTGCCACCGGGACCGTCTGGGGCACTGAAGCTTTCTTT
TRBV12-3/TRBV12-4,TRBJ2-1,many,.,CASSLGSYNNEQFF,TGTGCCAGCAGCCTAGGTAGCTACAACAATGAGCAGTTCTTC
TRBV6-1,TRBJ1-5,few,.,CASSKKGGYNQPQHF,TGTGCCAGCAGCAAAAAAGGGGGATACAATCAGCCCCAGCATTTT
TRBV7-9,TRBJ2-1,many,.,CASSPQGSSYNEQFF,TGTGCCAGCAGTCCTCAGGGTAGCTCCTACAATGAGCAGTTCTTC
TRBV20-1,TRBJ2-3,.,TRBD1,CSAERTGSDTQYF,TGCAGTGCTGAAAGGACAGGGTCGGATACGCAGTATTTT
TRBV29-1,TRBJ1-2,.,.,CSVRGQPYGYTF,TGCAGCGTCCGCGGACAGCCCTATGGCTACACCTTC
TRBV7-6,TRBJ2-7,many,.,CASSLGGVGRNLDEQYF,TGTGCCAGCAGCTTAGGGGGGGTAGGAAGGAATCTGGACGAGCAGTACTTC
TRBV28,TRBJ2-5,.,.,CASSLLGREQYIETQYF,TGTGCCAGCAGTTTGCTGGGACGGGAGCAGTATATAGAGACCCAGTACTTC
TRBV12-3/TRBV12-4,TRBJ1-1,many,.,CASSFFLNTEAFF,TGTGCCAGCAGTTTTTTTCTGAACACTGAAGCTTTCTTT
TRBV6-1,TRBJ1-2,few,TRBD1,CASSVGTALGYTF,TGTGCCAGCAGTGTCGGGACAGCCCTTGGCTACACCTTC
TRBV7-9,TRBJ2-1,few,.,CASSLEGRGKYEQFF,TGTGCCAGCAGCTTAGAGGGGAGGGGGAAGTATGAGCAGTTCTTC
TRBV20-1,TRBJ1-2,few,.,CSASRDVGYGYTF,TGCAGTGCTAGCAGGGACGTCGGGTATGGCTACACCTTC
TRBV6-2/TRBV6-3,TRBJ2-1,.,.,CASSYLPTQVNYNEQFF,TGTGCCAGCAGTTACCTCCCGACGCAGGTTAATTACAATGAGCAGTTCTTC
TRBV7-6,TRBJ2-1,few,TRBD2,CASSSPWTSGRNEQFF,TGTGCCAGCAGCTCCCCCTGGACTAGCGGGAGAAATGAGCAGTTCTTC
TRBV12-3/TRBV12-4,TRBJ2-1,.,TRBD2,CASSTRLAGVYFEQFF,TGTGCCAGCAGTACCCGACTAGCGGGAGTCTACTTTGAGCAGTTCTTC
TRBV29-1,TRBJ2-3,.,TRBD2,CSVEGLGTSGRAADTQYF,TGCAGCGTTGAAGGCCTAGGGACTAGCGGGAGGGCCGCAGATACGCAGTATTTT
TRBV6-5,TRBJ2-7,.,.,CATTGETYEQYF,TGTGCCACGACGGGAGAAACCTACGAGCAGTACTTC
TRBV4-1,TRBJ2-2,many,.,CASSQDLVYGTGELFF,TGCGCCAGCAGCCAAGATTTGGTGTACGGCACCGGGGAGCTGTTTTTT
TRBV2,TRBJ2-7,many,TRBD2,CASRLAGTYEQYF,TGTGCCAGCAGACTAGCGGGGACCTACGAGCAGTACTTC
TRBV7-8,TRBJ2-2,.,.,CASSVGTLPKELFF,TGTGCCAGCAGCGTCGGGACGCTTCCCAAGGAGCTGTTTTTT
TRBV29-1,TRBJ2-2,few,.,CSVEVGTDTGELFF,TGCAGCGTTGAAGTCGGGACTGATACCGGGGAGCTGTTTTTT
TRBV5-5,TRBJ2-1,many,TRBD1,CASSPGQGAYNEQFF,TGTGCCAGCAGTCCAGGACAGGGGGCTTACAATGAGCAGTTCTTC
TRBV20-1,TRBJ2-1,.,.,CSAKRPSYNEQFF,TGCAGTGCTAAGCGTCCCTCCTACAATGAGCAGTTCTTC
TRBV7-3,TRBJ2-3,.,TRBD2,CASSLQSLSGSRPDTQYF,TGTGCCAGCAGCCTGCAATCCCTAAGCGGGAGCCGCCCAGATACGCAGTATTTT
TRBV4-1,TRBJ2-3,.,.,CASSQDGGGTRSGTQYF,TGCGCCAGCAGCCAAGATGGCGGCGGTACAAGGTCGGGTACGCAGTATTTT
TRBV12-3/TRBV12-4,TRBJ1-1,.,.,CASSGGVGVGTEAFF,TGTGCCAGCAGTGGAGGGGTCGGGGTTGGCACTGAAGCTTTCTTT
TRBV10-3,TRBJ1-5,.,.,CATTAGDGQPQHF,TGTGCCACCACAGCAGGGGACGGTCAGCCCCAGCATTTT
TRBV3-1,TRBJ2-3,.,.,CASLGLPTDTQYF,TGTGCCAGCCTAGGACTGCCCACAGATACGCAGTATTTT
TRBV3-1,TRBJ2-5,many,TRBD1,CASSRGQVQETQYF,TGTGCCAGCAGCCGGGGACAGGTCCAAGAGACCCAGTACTTC
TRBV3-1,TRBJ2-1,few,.,CASSQGRQYNEQFF,TGTGCCAGCAGCCAAGGTCGTCAGTACAATGAGCAGTTCTTC
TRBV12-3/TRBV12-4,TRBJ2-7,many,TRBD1,CASSRDRGIGSSYEQYF,TGTGCCAGCAGTCGGGACAGGGGAATTGGAAGCTCCTACGAGCAGTACTTC
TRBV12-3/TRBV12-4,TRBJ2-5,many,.,CASSFKGGEGETQYF,TGTGCCAGCAGTTTTAAGGGTGGGGAAGGAGAGACCCAGTACTTC
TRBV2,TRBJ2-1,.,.,CASSRDTGYNEQFF,TGTGCCAGCAGTAGGGACACAGGATACAATGAGCAGTTCTTC